One sample yielded the 21 T cell receptor beta chains listed below, sequenced in a study of cytomegalovirus exposure and HLA in healthy donors. Repertoires were generated with immunoSEQ multiplex PCR, while TCRdb's copy carries only in-frame clones and drops some. The data contain around 350,000 clones, 80% to 90% of them singletons. The sample comprised PBMCs. The receptor set was obtained from a young woman in good health and CMV-seronegative.

The V call is TRBV6-1, the J call TRBJ1-2, with 7 bases matching TRBD1. Germline values: CDR1 MNHNS, CDR2 SASEGT. The CDR3 has 15 amino acids. Germline trimming cut 6 bases from V and 0 bases from J; bases unmatched to any gene: 7. DNA for the CDR3: TGTGCCAGCAGATCCGGACAGGCCGCTAACTATGGCTACACCTTC. This encodes CASRSGQAANYGYTF.

V and J are TRBV2 and TRBJ2-2; 11 bases fit TRBD1. The length of the CDR3 is 19 residues. Germline loops: CDR1 SNHLY, CDR2 FYNNEI. With V trimmed by 6 bases and J by 5 bases, 17 bases remained unmatched. The CDR3 region has the DNA TGTGCCAGCAGAGCCGGGACAGGGGGGGGTTCGGGAGAGACCGGGGAGCTGTTTTTT. Amino acid sequence: CASRAGTGGGSGETGELFF.

CDR3 sequence: CASSQLPRGMLGPQHF. CDR3 in DNA: TGCGCCAGCAGCCAACTCCCTAGGGGGATGCTCGGGCCCCAGCATTTT. V and J are TRBV4-1 and TRBJ1-5; D may be TRBD1 (6 bases). This CDR3 contains 16 residues. Germline V gives CDR1 MGHRA, CDR2 YSYEKL. The V end lost 2 bases, the J end lost 9 bases, and 20 bases lay between the germline ends.

V usage is TRBV6-1 and J usage is TRBJ2-7, with TRBD1 as a possible D gene (6 bases). Trimming shortened V by 10 bases and J by 5 bases, and 15 bases separated the two germline ends. The germline CDR1 and CDR2 sequences are MNHNS and SASEGT. This CDR3 region has 12 residues. CDR3 sequence (DNA): TGTGCCACCGGAGGACAGTTCAACGAGCAGTACTTC. Translation: CATGGQFNEQYF.

This chain joins TRBV5-1 and TRBJ2-5, with D possibly being TRBD1 (5 bases). This CDR3 contains 15 residues. V shed 0 bases and J shed 5 bases, with 14 bases lying between them. The germline gives CDR1 SGHRS, CDR2 YFSETQ. DNA for the CDR3: TGCGCCAGCAGCTTGGGGGGCCACTCCGGGGAGACCCAGTACTTC. It yields the protein CASSLGGHSGETQYF.

The chain couples TRBV29-1 to TRBJ1-2; tentative D call: TRBD1 (6 bases). V gave up 7 bases and J gave up 4 bases, with 16 bases separating them. This CDR3 spans 13 amino acids. Germline-derived CDR1 and CDR2 are SQVTM and ANQGSEA. CDR3 DNA sequence: TGCAGCGCCCCCGCGGGGGGCGCCTATGGCTACACCTTC. It encodes CSAPAGGAYGYTF.

The gene calls are TRBV5-8 and TRBJ2-5, with D hard to call. The length of the CDR3 is 16 residues. V was clipped by 2 bases and J by 5 bases, with 19 bases between them. Germline assignment: CDR1 SGHTS and CDR2 YDEGEE. CDR3 amino acids: CASSFMRYSNRETQYF. The CDR3 DNA follows: TGTGCCAGCAGCTTTATGCGCTACTCCAACCGTGAGACCCAGTACTTC.

This chain links TRBV2 with TRBJ1-5; 8 positions match TRBD1. The ends lost 11 bases at V and 6 bases at J; junction bases unmatched: 9. Germline CDR1 and CDR2: SNHLY and FYNNEI. This CDR3 is built from 13 residues. DNA for the CDR3: TGTGCCGGCACTCAGGGGGCCGGTCAGCCCCAGCATTTT. Translating it yields CAGTQGAGQPQHF. The full variable domain, completed using reference TRBV2 and TRBJ1-5, is EPEVTQTPSHQVTQMGQEVILRCVPISNHLYFYWYRQILGQKVEFLVSFYNNEISEKSEIFDDQFSVERPDGSNFTLKIRSTKLEDSAMYFCAGTQGAGQPQHFGDGTRLSIL.

V gene TRBV27 combines with J gene TRBJ2-7; TRBD2 matches at 8 bases. V dropped 5 bases and J dropped 3; count of bases not matched to a gene: 18. Germline V CDR1 and CDR2: MNHEY, SMNVEV (reference sequence). The CDR3 sequence is 18 residues long. This chain's CDR3 is CASSPRGAGSGRIYEQYF. CDR3 nucleotides: TGTGCCAGCAGTCCCCGAGGGGCCGGCAGCGGGAGAATCTACGAGCAGTACTTC.

The CDR3 spells CASSASGSTAGELFF. CDR3 DNA sequence: TGTGCCAGCAGCGCTAGCGGGAGTACGGCCGGGGAGCTGTTTTTT. The gene calls are TRBV9 and TRBJ2-2; 10 bases fit TRBD2. CDR1 and CDR2 from the germline V gene are SGDLS and YYNGEE. The CDR3 runs 15 residues. V gave up 3 bases and J gave up 6 bases; unmatched junction bases: 5.

The chain couples TRBV7-2 to TRBJ2-1; tentatively, D is TRBD1 (6 bases). CDR1 and CDR2 from the germline V gene are SGHTA and FQGNSA. The CDR3 sequence is 12 residues long. V lost 8 bases and J 7 bases, leaving 12 bases between the germline ends. The DNA for the CDR3 is TGTGCCAGCGGACCACAGGGAAATGAGCAGTTCTTC. It yields the protein CASGPQGNEQFF.

V usage is TRBV9 and J usage is TRBJ2-3, with 7 bases that match TRBD1. This CDR3 has 13 residues. The V and J ends lost 0 bases and 6 bases, in that order; junction bases with no gene match: 1. CDR1 and CDR2 from the germline V gene are SGDLS and YYNGEE. Here the CDR3 reads CASSVVTGDTQYF. In nucleotides, the CDR3 is TGTGCCAGCAGCGTAGTGACAGGGGATACGCAGTATTTT.

The V call is TRBV7-9, the J call TRBJ1-1; 7 nucleotides agree with TRBD1. CDR1 and CDR2 (germline): SEHNR, FQNEAQ (reference sequence). This CDR3 contains 13 residues. V lost 5 bases and J lost 8; bases outside the gene matches: 8. CDR3: CASSPRQGGEAFF. CDR3 DNA: TGTGCCAGCAGCCCTCGACAGGGAGGAGAAGCTTTCTTT.

The rearrangement joins TRBV5-6 to TRBJ2-7; 9 nucleotides align to TRBD2. The CDR3 length is 17 residues. The germline gives CDR1 SGHDT, CDR2 YYEEEE. V lost 1 base, J lost 5 bases, and 13 bases stayed unmatched. The CDR3 coding sequence is TGTGCCAGCAGCTTGCGGTGGATAGCGGGAGACGGCAACGAGCAGTACTTC. As protein: CASSLRWIAGDGNEQYF.

The chain employs TRBV9 and TRBJ2-1; 9 nucleotides align to TRBD2. V lost 0 bases, J lost 8 bases, and 6 bases stayed unmatched. The CDR3 totals 15 residues. CDR1 and CDR2 (germline): SGDLS, YYNGEE. CDR3 region: CASSVENSGRHEQFF. As DNA, the CDR3 is TGTGCCAGCAGCGTAGAGAATAGCGGGAGACATGAGCAGTTCTTC. The entire variable domain, with the rest obtained from reference TRBV9 and TRBJ2-1, is as follows: DSGVTQTPKHLITATGQRVTLRCSPRSGDLSVYWYQQSLDQGLQFLIQYYNGEERAKGNILERFSAQQFPDLHSELNLSSLELGDSALYFCASSVENSGRHEQFFGPGTRLTVL.

V gene TRBV4-1 combines with J gene TRBJ2-7; tentative D call: TRBD2 (5 bases). The V and J ends lost 4 bases and 3 bases respectively, with 13 bases between them. Germline loops: CDR1 MGHRA, CDR2 YSYEKL. The CDR3 loop spans 14 amino acids. The CDR3 protein is CASSPRTGNYEQYF. The CDR3 bases are TGCGCCAGCAGCCCCCGGACGGGGAACTACGAGCAGTACTTC.

The chain links TRBV6-4 to TRBJ1-1; 9 bases are shared with TRBD1. The ends lost 6 bases at V and 3 bases at J; junction bases unmatched: 2. From germline, CDR1 is MRHNA and CDR2 SNTAGT. The CDR3 extends over 13 amino acids. CDR3 region: CASRDRGDTEAFF. CDR3 bases: TGTGCCAGCAGGGACAGGGGCGACACTGAAGCTTTCTTT.

This sequence joins TRBV10-1 and TRBJ1-5, with 8 bases that match TRBD1. The germline V gene encodes CDR1 WNHNN and CDR2 SYGVQD (reference sequence). The length of the CDR3 is 13 residues. V shed 6 bases, J shed 7 bases, and the junction held 5 bases outside the gene matches. Written as DNA, the CDR3 is TGCGCCAGCAGCCCGGACAGGGTCCAGCCCCAGCATTTT. Protein product: CASSPDRVQPQHF.

This chain links TRBV7-9 with TRBJ1-1; TRBD1 aligns across 12 bases. The CDR3 contains 17 residues. The J segment lost 2 bases and the V segment lost 1 base, leaving 5 bases of the junction unmatched. CDR1 and CDR2 (germline): SEHNR, FQNEAQ (reference sequence). The CDR3 bases are TGTGCCAGCAGCTTAGTCGGGGGACAGGGGGCTAACACTGAAGCTTTCTTT. The encoded protein is CASSLVGGQGANTEAFF.

This clone was observed a single time. V gene TRBV7-9 combines with J gene TRBJ2-7; 8 bases align to TRBD1. The J segment lost 5 bases and the V segment lost 6 bases, leaving 12 bases of the junction unmatched. Germline CDR1 and CDR2: SEHNR and FQNEAQ (reference sequence). This CDR3 spans 15 amino acids. CDR3 sequence (DNA): TGTGCCAGCAGACCACCGACAGGGGACAAGGACGAGCAGTACTTC. Its translation: CASRPPTGDKDEQYF.

In this sample, this clone turned up a few times. The chain joins TRBV18 to TRBJ1-4; D not certain. The CDR3 length is 12 residues. Deletions cut 2 bases from V and 6 bases from J, with 4 bases between. Germline lookup yields CDR1 KGHSH and CDR2 LQKENI. The CDR3 loop reads CASSPEDEKLFF. CDR3 DNA: TGTGCCAGCTCACCAGAGGATGAAAAACTGTTTTTT.